This T cell receptor (beta chain) originates from a study of shared clonotypes between healthy human individuals. For the study at large: CD4 naive cells filled three plates per donor, CD4 memory three, CD8 naive two and CD8 memory one.

There were only Caucasian adults among the donors, and all lived in Nashville, Tennessee. The germline V gene has CDR1 MNHEY and CDR2 SMNVEV (reference sequence). This CDR3 region has 16 residues. With V trimmed by 3 bases and J by 4 bases, 10 bases remained unmatched. The assay was run at deep level. Sequencing used immunoSEQ multiplex PCR; TCRdb keeps in-frame clones, though not all of them. Here the sample spans about 1 million clones, about 75% being singletons. V and J are TRBV27 and TRBJ2-3; 7 bases are a match to TRBD2. The receptor comes from a man aged 18 to 30 in good health. The sample comprised memory CD4+ T cells sorted from blood. Regarding subset: CD45RA-negative fraction. In nucleotides, the CDR3 is TGTGCCAGCAGTTTTTCCCCTGGCGGGGGATCAGATACGCAGTATTTT. This translates into CASSFSPGGGSDTQYF.